Following are 26 T cell receptor beta chains from one sample sequenced in a study of blood T cell repertoires in COVID-19. Profiled with immunoSEQ multiplex PCR; TCRdb holds only in-frame clones, not every one. The profile shows 120,000 to 150,000 clones, roughly 85% of them singletons. The sample taken for sequencing was peripheral blood. The receptor source for this set is a man aged 55-75 years with acute or convalescent COVID-19.

This clone was observed a handful of times. V gene TRBV24-1 combines with J gene TRBJ1-5; 7 nucleotides match TRBD1. Germline-derived CDR1 and CDR2 are KGHDR and SFDVKD. V lost 9 bases to trimming and J lost 5 bases; unmatched junction nucleotides: 6. The CDR3 sequence is 13 residues long. The CDR3 is CATGAGGYQPQHF. CDR3 nucleotide sequence: TGTGCCACCGGGGCAGGGGGTTATCAGCCCCAGCATTTT.

The chain recombines TRBV6-2 or TRBV6-3 with TRBJ2-2; 7 positions match TRBD1. CDR1 is MNHEY and CDR2 is SVGEGT in the germline V gene. This CDR3 region has 18 residues. With V trimmed by 0 bases and J by 2 bases, 9 bases remained unmatched. CDR3 amino acids: CASSYSITGDLNTGELFF. CDR3 DNA: TGTGCCAGCAGTTACTCGATCACAGGGGATTTAAACACCGGGGAGCTGTTTTTT.

This clone was found once. The chain joins TRBV4-1 to TRBJ2-1; 12 nucleotides agree with TRBD2. The CDR3 length is 15 residues. Trimming at V came to 4 bases and at J to 4 bases, leaving 2 bases not matched to a gene. CDR1 and CDR2 from the germline V gene are MGHRA and YSYEKL. As DNA, the CDR3 is TGCGCCAGCAGCCCAGGACTAGCGGGATACAATGAGCAGTTCTTC. The encoded protein is CASSPGLAGYNEQFF.

V gene TRBV19 combines with J gene TRBJ1-1; D not resolved. Germline V gene data show CDR1 as LNHDA and CDR2 as SQIVND (reference sequence). Trimming stripped 6 bases from V and 4 bases from J, with 12 bases between. This CDR3 comprises 13 residues. Here the CDR3 DNA reads TGTGCCAGTAGGCGGACTACGGGCACTGAAGCTTTCTTT. It encodes CASRRTTGTEAFF.

The CDR3 bases are TGTGCCAGCAGGGGGGGTATAAGCACTGAAGCTTTCTTT. Encoded protein: CASRGGISTEAFF. The gene calls are TRBV2 and TRBJ1-1, with TRBD1 as a possible D gene (5 bases). The CDR3 sequence is 13 residues long. Germline loops: CDR1 SNHLY, CDR2 FYNNEI. V was shortened by 6 bases and J by 4 bases, with 12 bases between the two germline ends.

The CDR3 reads CASSSSGISETQYF. CDR3 nucleotide sequence: TGTGCCAGCAGCTCTTCAGGGATTTCAGAGACCCAGTACTTC. The V and J genes are TRBV5-6 and TRBJ2-5, with D perhaps TRBD1 (5 bases). In germline, CDR1 is SGHDT, CDR2 YYEEEE. The CDR3 has 14 residues. Trimming removed 3 bases at V and 4 bases at J, with 13 bases between.

This rearrangement joins TRBV30 to TRBJ1-1, with D perhaps matching TRBD1 (6 bases). Trimming left V 4 bases short and J 1 base short, with 16 bases between. This CDR3 contains 15 residues. Germline V gives CDR1 GTSNPN, CDR2 SVGIG (reference sequence). In DNA, the CDR3 is TGTGCCTGGAAGGGGGACCGGGGTCGGAACACTGAAGCTTTCTTT. The encoded protein is CAWKGDRGRNTEAFF.

This clone was detected only once. The V gene is TRBV5-1, the J gene TRBJ1-6; TRBD1 agrees at 10 bases. V shed 4 bases, J shed 7 bases, and the junction held 8 bases outside the gene matches. This CDR3 is built from 16 residues. Germline CDR1 SGHRS, CDR2 YFSETQ. The CDR3 protein is CASSPGTGALNSPLHF. The CDR3 region has the DNA TGCGCCAGCAGCCCTGGGACAGGGGCACTCAATTCACCCCTCCACTTT.

This clone was seen a single time. The V gene is TRBV5-8, the J gene TRBJ2-7; D call uncertain. The V end was cut by 1 base, the J end by 3 bases, with 11 bases between. Germline CDR1 and CDR2: SGHTS and YDEGEE. The CDR3 runs to 14 residues. The CDR3: CASSLKSAFYEQYF. The CDR3 nucleotides read TGTGCCAGCAGCTTGAAATCCGCGTTCTACGAGCAGTACTTC.

The rearrangement links TRBV19 to TRBJ1-1; D is perhaps TRBD1 (6 bases). Germline V gene data show CDR1 as LNHDA and CDR2 as SQIVND (reference sequence). V gave up 4 bases and J gave up 6 bases, with 18 bases separating them. The CDR3 is made up of 15 amino acids. The CDR3 is CASSSIWGGLAEAFF. The CDR3 DNA follows: TGTGCCAGTAGTAGTATTTGGGGGGGCTTGGCTGAAGCTTTCTTT.

The chain couples TRBV7-9 to TRBJ1-5, with D possibly TRBD1 on 6 matching bases. V was cut by 5 bases and J by 4 bases, with 15 bases left in between. The CDR3 runs to 15 residues. Per germline, CDR1 SEHNR and CDR2 FQNEAQ (reference sequence). The CDR3 nucleotides read TGTGCCAGCAGCGAAGGAGGGGGGGCGAATCAGCCCCAGCATTTT. This sequence encodes CASSEGGGANQPQHF.

This chain uses TRBV9 with TRBJ2-2, with TRBD1 identical over 8 bases. The CDR3 length is 14 residues. Germline V gene sequence: CDR1 SGDLS, CDR2 YYNGEE. V lost 0 bases and J lost 9; bases outside the gene matches: 4. CDR3 amino acids: CASSVGQGIRELFF. The CDR3 DNA follows: TGTGCCAGCAGCGTAGGACAGGGGATCCGGGAGCTGTTTTTT.

The V gene is TRBV27, the J gene TRBJ1-5; no reliable D call. The CDR3 has 13 amino acids. V was cut by 6 bases and J by 2 bases, with 8 bases left in between. Germline CDR1 reads MNHEY; CDR2 reads SMNVEV (reference sequence). Here the CDR3 reads CASRRSGNQPQHF. DNA of the CDR3: TGTGCCAGCAGGCGGAGCGGCAATCAGCCCCAGCATTTT.

The chain joins TRBV7-2 to TRBJ1-2, with TRBD1 matching over 9 bases. J gave up 5 bases and V 4 bases, and 8 bases lay outside the gene matches. The CDR3 runs to 15 residues. Looked up from germline, CDR1 is SGHTA and CDR2 is FQGNSA. This CDR3 is CASSSGTGSQYGYTF. In DNA, the CDR3 is TGTGCCAGCAGCTCGGGGACAGGGTCCCAATATGGCTACACCTTC.

This clone has only a few counts. The V gene is TRBV19, the J gene TRBJ2-2, with 10 bases that match TRBD1. Looked up from germline, CDR1 is LNHDA and CDR2 is SQIVND (reference sequence). This CDR3 is 15 amino acids long. V dropped 5 bases and J dropped 6; count of bases not matched to a gene: 6. The CDR3 coding sequence is TGTGCCAGTAGTGACGACAGGGGGCACGCCGGGGAGCTGTTTTTT. This encodes CASSDDRGHAGELFF.

The count of this clone is one. This chain joins TRBV7-3 and TRBJ2-3; D possibly corresponds to TRBD2 (6 bases). Germline V gene sequence: CDR1 SGHTA, CDR2 FQGTGA. V lost 4 bases and J lost 1, with 12 bases in between. The CDR3 covers 15 residues. The CDR3 loop is CASSSSGRRTDTQYF. CDR3 nucleotide sequence: TGTGCCAGCAGCTCAAGTGGGAGGCGCACAGATACGCAGTATTTT.

V gene TRBV3-1 (or the pseudogene TRBV3-2) combines with J gene TRBJ2-5; 7 bases match TRBD1. The CDR3 runs 15 residues. The trim removed 0 bases at V and 5 bases at J, leaving 6 bases unmatched. Germline loops: CDR1 LGHDT, CDR2 YNNKEL (reference sequence). The CDR3 reads CASSQDDRVRETQYF. The CDR3 DNA reads TGTGCCAGCAGCCAAGATGACAGGGTGAGGGAGACCCAGTACTTC.

This sequence joins TRBV2 and TRBJ2-7, with 7 bases aligning to TRBD2. This CDR3 is built from 14 residues. Germline V gene lookup returns CDR1 SNHLY and CDR2 FYNNEI. V was clipped by 5 bases and J by 2 bases; unmatched bases: 6. The CDR3 sequence: CASSTSVYTYEQYF. DNA for the CDR3: TGTGCCAGCAGTACTAGCGTATATACCTACGAGCAGTACTTC. Filled out from reference TRBV2 and TRBJ2-7, the complete variable domain reads EPEVTQTPSHQVTQMGQEVILRCVPISNHLYFYWYRQILGQKVEFLVSFYNNEISEKSEIFDDQFSVERPDGSNFTLKIRSTKLEDSAMYFCASSTSVYTYEQYFGPGTRLTVT.

The chain combines TRBV9 with TRBJ2-7, with 7 bases aligning to TRBD2. CDR3 length: 14 amino acids. The germline CDR1 and CDR2 sequences are SGDLS and YYNGEE. Trimming at V came to 0 bases and at J to 5 bases, leaving 5 bases not matched to a gene. The CDR3 DNA sequence: TGTGCCAGCAGCGTAGGGGAGGGCCGGGACGAGCAGTACTTC. Its protein product is CASSVGEGRDEQYF.

This chain joins TRBV6-5 and TRBJ2-7; TRBD2 matches 11 bases. With 6 bases clipped from V and 2 bases from J, the junction kept 3 bases outside the gene matches. This CDR3 comprises 14 residues. Germline-derived CDR1 and CDR2 are MNHEY and SVGAGI. The CDR3 loop reads CASSGTSGPYEQYF. CDR3 DNA: TGTGCCAGCAGCGGGACTAGCGGACCCTACGAGCAGTACTTC.

V is TRBV27 and J is TRBJ1-4; no firm D call. Germline loops: CDR1 MNHEY, CDR2 SMNVEV (reference sequence). The CDR3 extends over 14 amino acids. Trimming pared 2 bases from V and 1 base from J, leaving 5 bases between. The CDR3 is CASSLAGTNEKLFF. CDR3 in DNA: TGTGCCAGCAGTTTAGCAGGAACTAATGAAAAACTGTTTTTT. Complete variable domain (other parts from reference TRBV27 and TRBJ1-4): EAQVTQNPRYLITVTGKKLTVTCSQNMNHEYMSWYRQDPGLGLRQIYYSMNVEVTDKGDVPEGYKVSRKEKRNFPLILESPSPNQTSLYFCASSLAGTNEKLFFGSGTQLSVL.

The chain couples TRBV5-4 to TRBJ1-6, with unresolved D. CDR3 length: 14 residues. Trimming pared 5 bases from V and 9 bases from J, leaving 15 bases between. Germline CDR1 SGHNT, CDR2 YYREEE (reference sequence). The CDR3 spells CASSTDGAVSPLHF. The CDR3 DNA sequence: TGTGCCAGCAGTACCGACGGTGCGGTTTCACCCCTCCACTTT.

V gene TRBV10-3 combines with J gene TRBJ1-2; 8 bases match TRBD1. Germline V gene lookup returns CDR1 ENHRY and CDR2 SYGVKD. The ends lost 6 bases at V and 6 bases at J; junction bases unmatched: 6. This CDR3 is 13 amino acids long. CDR3: CAIRGQGENGYTF. The CDR3 DNA follows: TGTGCCATCAGAGGACAGGGTGAGAATGGCTACACCTTC.

V and J are TRBV24-1 and TRBJ1-2; D is unresolved. Between the trimmed V and J ends, which lost 9 bases and 0 bases, there was a span of 7 bases. CDR1 and CDR2 (germline): KGHDR, SFDVKD. This CDR3 comprises 12 residues. In DNA form, the CDR3 reads TGTGCCACCCGCGGTCCTAACTATGGCTACACCTTC. As protein: CATRGPNYGYTF.

V is TRBV5-1 and J is TRBJ1-6; TRBD1 might be the D (5 bases). Looked up from germline, CDR1 is SGHRS and CDR2 is YFSETQ. There are 14 residues in the CDR3. Trimming took off 5 bases at V and 9 bases at J, with 15 bases between the two ends. The CDR3 DNA sequence: TGCGCCAGCAGAGGGGAGGGGCGTTTTTCACCCCTCCACTTT. This sequence encodes CASRGEGRFSPLHF.

V gene TRBV4-1 combines with J gene TRBJ2-2, with 8 nucleotides matching TRBD2. The germline CDR1 and CDR2 sequences are MGHRA and YSYEKL. The CDR3 sequence is 14 residues long. J gave up 5 bases and V 4 bases, and 3 bases lay outside the gene matches. The CDR3 is CASSLAGQTGELFF. CDR3 coding DNA: TGCGCCAGCAGCCTAGCGGGACAAACCGGGGAGCTGTTTTTT.